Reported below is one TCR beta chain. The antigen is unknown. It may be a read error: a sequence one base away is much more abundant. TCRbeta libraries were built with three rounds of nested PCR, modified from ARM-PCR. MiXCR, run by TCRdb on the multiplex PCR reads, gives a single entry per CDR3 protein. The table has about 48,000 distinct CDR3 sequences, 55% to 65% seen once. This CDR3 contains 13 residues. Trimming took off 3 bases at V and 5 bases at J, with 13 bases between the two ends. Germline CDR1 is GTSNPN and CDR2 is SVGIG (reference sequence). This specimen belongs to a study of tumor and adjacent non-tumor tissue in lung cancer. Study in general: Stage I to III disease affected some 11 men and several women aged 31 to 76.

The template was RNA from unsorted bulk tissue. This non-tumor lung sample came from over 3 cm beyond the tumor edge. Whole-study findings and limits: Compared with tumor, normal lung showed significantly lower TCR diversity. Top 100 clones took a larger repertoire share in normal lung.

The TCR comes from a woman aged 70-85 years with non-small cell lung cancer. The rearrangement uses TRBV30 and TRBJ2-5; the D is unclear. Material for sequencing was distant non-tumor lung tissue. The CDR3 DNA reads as TGTGCCTGGAGGGCTCGAGGTGGGGAGACCCAGTACTTC. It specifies CAWRARGGETQYF.